Presented here are 10 T cell receptor beta chains from one specimen sequenced in a study of Tregs in tolerant kidney transplant recipients. Mixed chimerism was transient after nonmyeloablative marrow transplants from related graft donors. Assay used: immunoSEQ multiplex PCR; TCRdb lists only in-frame clones, some missing. The table has more than 70,000 clones, around nine tenths seen once. The starting material was CD4+ T cells from blood (PBMCs), obtained 24 months after the transplant. Receptor source: a human patient who received a combined kidney and bone marrow transplant. Among the T cells, some may be from the graft donor.

The chain combines TRBV11-3 with TRBJ2-1, with 13 bases fitting TRBD2. CDR1 and CDR2 (germline): SGHNT, YENEEA. V shed 4 bases and J 5 bases; nucleotides not matched to a gene: 8. The CDR3 is made up of 17 amino acids. The chain's CDR3 is CASSSGLGLAGDNEQFF. The CDR3 DNA reads as TGTGCCAGCAGCTCAGGATTAGGACTAGCGGGGGACAATGAGCAGTTCTTC.

J is TRBJ2-2 and V is TRBV9; 9 bases are shared with TRBD2. Germline CDR1 SGDLS, CDR2 YYNGEE. Germline trimming cut 1 base from V and 5 bases from J; bases unmatched to any gene: 15. This CDR3 comprises 19 residues. The CDR3 DNA follows: TGTGCCAGCAGCGTACCCGGACTAGCGTCCCAATCGGTAACCGGGGAGCTGTTTTTT. As protein: CASSVPGLASQSVTGELFF.

The V gene is TRBV5-1, the J gene TRBJ2-3; TRBD2 matches 13 bases. V shed 1 base, J shed 2 bases, and the junction held 4 bases outside the gene matches. Germline assignment: CDR1 SGHRS and CDR2 YFSETQ. The CDR3 spans 17 residues. CDR3 sequence reads: CASSLTSGRAITDTQYF. The DNA for the CDR3 is TGCGCCAGCAGCTTGACTAGCGGGAGGGCCATCACAGATACGCAGTATTTT. The variable domain in full, with the rest retrieved from reference TRBV5-1 and TRBJ2-3, is KAGVTQTPRYLIKTRGQQVTLSCSPISGHRSVSWYQQTPGQGLQFLFEYFSETQRNKGNFPGRFSGRQFSNSRSEMNVSTLELGDSALYLCASSLTSGRAITDTQYFGPGTRLTVL.

The CDR3 nucleotides read TGTGCCAGCAGCTTAGTCTGGGCGGGAGTCGACGGGCAGTACTTC. It encodes CASSLVWAGVDGQYF. The chain uses TRBV11-3 and TRBJ2-7, with 7 bases that match TRBD2. The CDR3 covers 15 residues. Germline-derived CDR1 and CDR2 are SGHNT and YENEEA. V lost 1 base, J lost 9 bases, and 12 bases stayed unmatched.

The chain links TRBV18 to TRBJ1-2; 9 nucleotides line up with TRBD1. Losses at the gene ends were 6 bases for V and 7 bases for J; bases not matched to a gene: 9. Germline CDR1 and CDR2: KGHSH and LQKENI. This CDR3 has 14 residues. The CDR3 loop is CASSLAPGQGGYTF. DNA for the CDR3: TGTGCCAGCTCCCTAGCACCGGGACAGGGTGGCTACACCTTC. Full variable domain (remainder filled in from reference TRBV18 and TRBJ1-2): NAGVMQNPRHLVRRRGQEARLRCSPMKGHSHVYWYRQLPEEGLKFMVYLQKENIIDESGMPKERFSAEFPKEGPSILRIQQVVRGDSAAYFCASSLAPGQGGYTFGSGTRLTVV.

This chain links TRBV29-1 with TRBJ1-4; D is unclear. The CDR3 has 14 residues. V lost 5 bases, J lost 7 bases, and 17 bases lay in between. Per germline, CDR1 SQVTM and CDR2 ANQGSEA. The CDR3 spells CSVLTVEMGEKLFF. CDR3 nucleotide sequence: TGCAGCGTTCTTACAGTAGAAATGGGTGAAAAACTGTTTTTT.

The chain combines TRBV7-9 with TRBJ1-1; possibly TRBD1 for D (6 bases). The length of the CDR3 is 13 residues. CDR1 SEHNR and CDR2 FQNEAQ come from the germline V gene (reference sequence). Trimming took 1 base from V and 8 from J, leaving 11 bases between them. The CDR3 protein is CASSLVWGREAFF. In DNA, the CDR3 is TGTGCCAGCAGCTTAGTTTGGGGGCGAGAAGCTTTCTTT.

The gene calls are TRBV28 and TRBJ1-4; possible D gene TRBD1, 6 bases. There are 15 residues in the CDR3. Germline CDR1 and CDR2: MDHEN and SYDVKM. V lost 5 bases and J lost 5, with 15 bases in between. The chain's CDR3 is CASSLPGQANEKLFF. The CDR3 DNA reads TGTGCCAGCAGTCTCCCGGGACAAGCCAATGAAAAACTGTTTTTT.

The genes are TRBV5-5 and TRBJ2-7; a possible D gene is TRBD2 (6 bases). CDR1 SGHKS and CDR2 YYEKEE come from the germline V gene (reference sequence). V was pared by 3 bases and J by 4 bases, with 26 bases between. CDR3 length: 18 amino acids. CDR3 protein: CASSYRVRTNIMGYEQYF. The CDR3 DNA sequence: TGTGCCAGCAGCTACCGTGTGAGGACTAATATTATGGGATACGAGCAGTACTTC.

The chain recombines TRBV5-1 with TRBJ2-7; 8 nucleotides agree with TRBD1. Per germline, CDR1 SGHRS and CDR2 YFSETQ. The CDR3 extends over 17 amino acids. The V gene end was trimmed by 7 bases and the J gene end by 0 bases; junction bases not matched to a gene: 15. The CDR3 loop reads CASRTSKTGVSSYEQYF. The CDR3 bases are TGCGCCAGCCGTACGTCTAAGACAGGGGTTAGCTCCTACGAGCAGTACTTC.